These 29 T cell receptor beta chains came from one sample sequenced in a study of blood T cell repertoires in COVID-19. The method was immunoSEQ multiplex PCR; TCRdb's version includes in-frame clones alone and lacks a portion of them. Counted here are some 240,000 clones, around four fifths occurring once; the ten biggest clones make up around 11%. Sequencing used peripheral blood. The receptors shown here come from a woman aged 60-70 years with active or convalescent COVID-19.

Regarding this clone: The sample holds other DNA sequences that translate to the same CDR3. CDR3 region: CAWSGQGDTEAFF. In DNA, the CDR3 is TGTGCCTGGAGCGGACAGGGGGACACTGAAGCTTTCTTT. The J gene is TRBJ1-1, the V gene TRBV30; 10 bases are shared with TRBD1. Trimming cost V 3 bases and J 3 bases; bases outside gene matches: 1. Germline lookup yields CDR1 GTSNPN and CDR2 SVGIG (reference sequence). The CDR3 runs to 13 residues.

The J gene is TRBJ2-4, the V gene TRBV7-9, with TRBD2 matching over 15 bases. This CDR3 has 19 residues. Germline V gives CDR1 SEHNR, CDR2 FQNEAQ (reference sequence). V lost 5 bases to trimming and J lost 2 bases; unmatched junction nucleotides: 10. CDR3 DNA: TGTGCCAGCAGCCTTTGGACTAGCGGGGGGGTGTTGCCCAAAAACATTCAGTACTTC. Protein sequence: CASSLWTSGGVLPKNIQYF. Using reference TRBV7-9 and TRBJ2-4 for the parts outside the CDR3, the full variable domain is DTGVSQNPRHKITKRGQNVTFRCDPISEHNRLYWYRQTLGQGPEFLTYFQNEAQLEKSRLLSDRFSAERPKGSFSTLEIQRTEQGDSAMYLCASSLWTSGGVLPKNIQYFGAGTRLSVL.

The table lists this clone with a count of one. The J gene is TRBJ2-6, the V gene TRBV19; D remains unclear. CDR1 is LNHDA, CDR2 SQIVND, per germline (reference sequence). The CDR3 covers 17 residues. V was shortened by 5 bases and J by 0 bases, with 14 bases between the two germline ends. In DNA form, the CDR3 reads TGTGCCAGTAGTGCACCCCAGCGAGGCTCTGGGGCCAACGTCCTGACTTTC. Translation gives CASSAPQRGSGANVLTF.

This clone was detected only once. V usage is TRBV7-2 and J usage is TRBJ2-3; D possibly corresponds to TRBD2 (7 bases). The V end was cut by 5 bases, the J end by 0 bases, with 15 bases between. Germline CDR1 reads SGHTA; CDR2 reads FQGNSA. This CDR3 is 16 amino acids long. This CDR3 reads CASSPLGGGSTDTQYF. For the CDR3, the DNA is TGTGCCAGCAGCCCCTTAGGGGGGGGAAGCACAGATACGCAGTATTTT.

For the CDR3, the DNA is TGTGCCAGCAGTGTGAGGGTAGCGGTGAACACTGAAGCTTTCTTT. It codes for CASSVRVAVNTEAFF. J is TRBJ1-1 and V is TRBV2; no reliable D call. The CDR3 sequence is 15 residues long. The germline V gene has CDR1 SNHLY and CDR2 FYNNEI. Trimming stripped 4 bases from V and 0 bases from J, with 12 bases between.

V usage is TRBV18 and J usage is TRBJ1-5; 7 bases map to TRBD1. This CDR3 contains 14 residues. The V gene end was trimmed by 4 bases and the J gene end by 5 bases; junction bases not matched to a gene: 5. Germline CDR1 and CDR2: KGHSH and LQKENI. CDR3 sequence: CASSLDRSHQPQHF. CDR3 nucleotide sequence: TGTGCCAGCTCACTGGACAGGTCTCATCAGCCCCAGCATTTT.

The gene calls are TRBV19 and TRBJ2-1; 9 bases are shared with TRBD2. This CDR3 has 19 residues. V shed 5 bases, J shed 0 bases, and the junction held 14 bases outside the gene matches. The germline gives CDR1 LNHDA, CDR2 SQIVND (reference sequence). In DNA, the CDR3 is TGTGCCAGTAGTCGTTATTCTAGCGGGATAAGGAGCTCCTACAATGAGCAGTTCTTC. Its translation is CASSRYSSGIRSSYNEQFF.

The V call is TRBV7-3, the J call TRBJ2-1, with 12 bases fitting TRBD2. Unmatched junction bases numbered 0, after V lost 0 bases and J lost 3 bases. The CDR3 contains 16 residues. The germline V gene has CDR1 SGHTA and CDR2 FQGTGA. CDR3 DNA sequence: TGTGCCAGCAGCTTAACGACTAGCGGGGGCTACAATGAGCAGTTCTTC. Encoded protein: CASSLTTSGGYNEQFF. The full variable domain, rest sourced from reference TRBV7-3 and TRBJ2-1, is GAGVSQTPSNKVTEKGKYVELRCDPISGHTALYWYRQSLGQGPEFLIYFQGTGAADDSGLPNDRFFAVRPEGSVSTLKIQRTERGDSAVYLCASSLTTSGGYNEQFFGPGTRLTVL.

The chain recombines TRBV7-6 with TRBJ2-7; 9 bases line up with TRBD1. The germline V gene encodes CDR1 SGHVS and CDR2 FNYEAQ. The CDR3 is made up of 15 amino acids. The junction had 7 bases not matched to a gene; V was cut back by 2 bases and J by 5 bases. CDR3 amino acids: CASSLPGTGRDEQYF. CDR3 coding DNA: TGTGCCAGCAGCTTACCAGGGACAGGGCGGGACGAGCAGTACTTC.

With regard to this clone: The germline gene is not matched at one end of the junction; a read error may be the cause. This chain links TRBV6-5 with TRBJ1-1, with TRBD1 as a possible D gene (5 bases). The germline gives CDR1 MNHEY, CDR2 SVGAGI. CDR3 length: 13 residues. The CDR3 nucleotides are TGTGCCAGCAGGTACTGGGGCAACACTGAAGCTTTCTTT. It translates to CASRYWGNTEAFF.

V is TRBV18 and J is TRBJ2-3, with TRBD2 as a possible D gene (6 bases). From germline, CDR1 is KGHSH and CDR2 LQKENI. V was shortened by 0 bases and J by 5 bases, with 6 bases between the two germline ends. There are 13 residues in the CDR3. CDR3 sequence: CASSPPEGDTQYF. The CDR3 DNA reads as TGTGCCAGCTCACCACCGGAGGGAGATACGCAGTATTTT.

The chain combines TRBV6-6 with TRBJ2-7, with 9 bases matching TRBD2. Germline CDR1 is MNHNY and CDR2 is SVGAGI (reference sequence). Trimming at V came to 2 bases and at J to 2 bases, leaving 7 bases not matched to a gene. The CDR3 contains 16 residues. The CDR3 here is CASSYNPGTSPYEQYF. The CDR3 DNA reads TGTGCCAGCAGTTACAATCCGGGGACTAGCCCCTACGAGCAGTACTTC.

J is TRBJ1-2 and V is TRBV14; D perhaps matches TRBD1 (5 bases). This CDR3 is built from 15 residues. CDR1 is SGHDN and CDR2 is FVKESK in the germline V gene. The V and J ends lost 1 base and 6 bases respectively, with 15 bases between them. The CDR3 region has the DNA TGTGCCAGCAGCCAAGTGGCGGCCAGGGTCGATGGCTACACCTTC. Residues: CASSQVAARVDGYTF.

The chain recombines TRBV2 with TRBJ2-7; 10 bases are shared with TRBD1. V shed 4 bases and J 7 bases; nucleotides not matched to a gene: 10. The germline CDR1 and CDR2 sequences are SNHLY and FYNNEI. This CDR3 has 15 amino acids. The CDR3, as DNA: TGTGCCAGCAGTGCCCGGCGGGACAGGGGTATAGAGCAGTACTTC. Translated: CASSARRDRGIEQYF.

This clone was counted a single time. CDR3 sequence: CASSVWGRSTDTQYF. The CDR3, as DNA: TGTGCCAGTAGTGTCTGGGGGAGGAGCACAGATACGCAGTATTTT. The chain employs TRBV19 and TRBJ2-3; D might be TRBD2 (6 bases). Trimming cost V 5 bases and J 0 bases, with 12 bases left between them. The CDR3 loop spans 15 amino acids. The germline gives CDR1 LNHDA, CDR2 SQIVND (reference sequence).

This chain links TRBV5-4 with TRBJ2-1, with TRBD1 matching over 8 bases. V was clipped by 0 bases and J by 8 bases; unmatched bases: 7. The CDR3 is 15 residues long. CDR1 is SGHNT, CDR2 YYREEE, per germline (reference sequence). CDR3 residues: CASSLDGTGFDEQFF. CDR3 sequence (DNA): TGTGCCAGCAGCTTGGACGGGACAGGCTTCGATGAGCAGTTCTTC. The full variable domain, with the rest looked up from reference TRBV5-4 and TRBJ2-1, is ETGVTQSPTHLIKTRGQQVTLRCSSQSGHNTVSWYQQALGQGPQFIFQYYREEENGRGNFPPRFSGLQFPNYSSELNVNALELDDSALYLCASSLDGTGFDEQFFGPGTRLTVL.

This clone turned up a few times. This sequence joins TRBV7-9 and TRBJ2-7; D not resolved. Germline V gene sequence: CDR1 SEHNR, CDR2 FQNEAQ (reference sequence). Trimming stripped 6 bases from V and 5 bases from J, with 17 bases between. This CDR3 region has 14 residues. CDR3 sequence: CASSPPGIVDEQYF. The CDR3 region has the DNA TGTGCCAGCAGTCCGCCAGGTATAGTGGACGAGCAGTACTTC. The entire variable domain, with the rest obtained from reference TRBV7-9 and TRBJ2-7, is as follows: DTGVSQNPRHKITKRGQNVTFRCDPISEHNRLYWYRQTLGQGPEFLTYFQNEAQLEKSRLLSDRFSAERPKGSFSTLEIQRTEQGDSAMYLCASSPPGIVDEQYFGPGTRLTVT.

This chain joins TRBV6-5 and TRBJ2-7, with TRBD1 as a possible D gene (6 bases). This CDR3 comprises 14 residues. Trimming stripped 0 bases from V and 5 bases from J, with 11 bases between. Germline loops: CDR1 MNHEY, CDR2 SVGAGI. DNA of the CDR3: TGTGCCAGCAGTTACTCCCCCAGGGGAGACGAGCAGTACTTC. The encoded protein is CASSYSPRGDEQYF.

This clone has only a few counts. The chain uses TRBV5-1 and TRBJ1-1; 9 nucleotides match TRBD1. The length of the CDR3 is 15 residues. The V gene's germline CDR1 is SGHRS and CDR2 YFSETQ. The trim removed 0 bases at V and 1 base at J, leaving 1 base unmatched. The DNA of the CDR3 is TGCGCCAGCAGCTTGGGGGACAGGGCGAACACTGAAGCTTTCTTT. It codes for CASSLGDRANTEAFF. Looking up the rest from reference TRBV5-1 and TRBJ1-1 gives the full variable domain: KAGVTQTPRYLIKTRGQQVTLSCSPISGHRSVSWYQQTPGQGLQFLFEYFSETQRNKGNFPGRFSGRQFSNSRSEMNVSTLELGDSALYLCASSLGDRANTEAFFGQGTRLTVV.

The chain is built from TRBV25-1 and TRBJ2-7; 7 bases match TRBD1. V dropped 4 bases and J dropped 4; count of bases not matched to a gene: 7. Germline V CDR1 and CDR2: MGHDK, SYGVNS. There are 14 residues in the CDR3. The DNA of the CDR3 is TGTGCCAGCAGTGGAGAGGGGGCAGGGTACGAGCAGTACTTC. This translates into CASSGEGAGYEQYF.

CDR3 protein: CASSLASGGRYNEQFF. The CDR3, as DNA: TGTGCCAGCAGCTTAGCCAGCGGGGGCAGATACAATGAGCAGTTCTTC. The chain joins TRBV7-2 to TRBJ2-1, with 8 bases fitting TRBD2. This CDR3 comprises 16 residues. Trimming cost V 0 bases and J 4 bases; bases outside gene matches: 5. CDR1 is SGHTA and CDR2 is FQGNSA in the germline V gene.

V is TRBV6-5 and J is TRBJ1-1, with TRBD1 identical over 7 bases. With 2 bases clipped from V and 0 bases from J, the junction kept 3 bases outside the gene matches. Germline lookup yields CDR1 MNHEY and CDR2 SVGAGI. The CDR3 loop spans 15 amino acids. The CDR3 here is CASSYEGALNTEAFF. The CDR3 nucleotides read TGTGCCAGCAGTTACGAGGGGGCTTTGAACACTGAAGCTTTCTTT.

This chain connects TRBV6-5 to TRBJ1-6; D may be TRBD1 (5 bases). CDR1 is MNHEY, CDR2 SVGAGI, per germline. Trimming left V 0 bases short and J 9 bases short, with 15 bases between. The CDR3 loop spans 16 amino acids. The CDR3 region is CASSYSSGGGGSPLHF. CDR3 bases: TGTGCCAGCAGTTACTCGTCCGGGGGTGGGGGTTCACCCCTCCACTTT.

The CDR3, as DNA: TGTGCCAGCTCACCAGGGGGGGCGTTGAACACTGAAGCTTTCTTT. Amino acids: CASSPGGALNTEAFF. The gene calls are TRBV18 and TRBJ1-1; D is perhaps TRBD1 (6 bases). This CDR3 is built from 15 residues. V was clipped by 2 bases and J by 0 bases, with 10 bases between them. Germline assignment: CDR1 KGHSH and CDR2 LQKENI.

The CDR3 bases are TGTGCCAGCAGCTTAGCGGCGGGGGGGCTCACAGATACGCAGTATTTT. It is translated as CASSLAAGGLTDTQYF. This chain links TRBV7-6 with TRBJ2-3, with 9 bases fitting TRBD2. V trimming: 0 bases; J trimming: 2 bases; junction bases outside the gene matches: 3. Germline assignment: CDR1 SGHVS and CDR2 FNYEAQ. CDR3 length: 16 amino acids. The full variable domain, in which reference TRBV7-6 and TRBJ2-3 provide the parts outside the CDR3, is GAGVSQSPRYKVTKRGQDVALRCDPISGHVSLYWYRQALGQGPEFLTYFNYEAQQDKSGLPNDRFSAERPEGSISTLTIQRTEQRDSAMYRCASSLAAGGLTDTQYFGPGTRLTVL.

This clone was counted once. The chain couples TRBV3-1 (or the pseudogene TRBV3-2) to TRBJ1-1; 7 bases agree with TRBD1. The germline gives CDR1 LGHDT, CDR2 YNNKEL (reference sequence). V shed 2 bases and J 4 bases; nucleotides not matched to a gene: 7. CDR3 length equals 15 residues. CDR3 nucleotides: TGTGCCAGCAGCCAACCGCGGGCAGGGGGCACTGAAGCTTTCTTT. This encodes CASSQPRAGGTEAFF.

The chain is built from TRBV6-5 and TRBJ1-3, with D possibly matching TRBD1 (5 bases). Per the germline V gene, CDR1 is MNHEY and CDR2 is SVGAGI. The CDR3 contains 15 residues. V lost 3 bases and J 1 base, leaving 10 bases between the germline ends. The CDR3 DNA sequence: TGTGCCAGCAGTTATGCGGGGGGATCTGGAAACACCATATATTTT. Its translation: CASSYAGGSGNTIYF.

Details on this clone: Other DNA variants within this sample encode the same CDR3. The CDR3 DNA is TGTGCCAGCAGTTACACGGGACAGGGGGCTGAAGCTTTCTTT. It yields the protein CASSYTGQGAEAFF. V gene TRBV6-5 combines with J gene TRBJ1-1, with 11 bases aligning to TRBD1. After removal of 2 bases from V and 6 bases from J, the junction contained 2 bases not matched to a gene. The CDR3 runs 14 residues. The germline gives CDR1 MNHEY, CDR2 SVGAGI.

The rearrangement uses TRBV6-5 and TRBJ1-1, with 9 positions matching TRBD1. This CDR3 is built from 14 residues. Germline V CDR1 and CDR2: MNHEY, SVGAGI. Trimming cost V 7 bases and J 1 base; bases outside gene matches: 4. DNA for the CDR3: TGTGCCAGCATCTGGGGACAGGGGAACACTGAAGCTTTCTTT. Translated, it gives CASIWGQGNTEAFF.